Sequencing of this T cell receptor beta chain was carried out in a study of T-cell reconstitution after alpha-beta-depleted transplantation in children (dated by TCRdb to the mid-2010s). Describing the broader study: Using TCR repertoire profiling, the study followed T-cell immune reconstitution in a quantitative way in children after TCRalphabeta/CD19-depleted allogeneic hematopoietic cell transplantation.

Study-wide findings and limitations: About two months after transplant, the apparently early recovery of alphabetaT-cell counts reportedly depended on just several hundred clones that had expanded rapidly and came from non-depleted graft cells. The frequencies of hyperexpanded clones fell over the following months, and after one year, T-cell counts and TCRbeta diversity were mostly attributed to newly produced T cells. The high TCRbeta diversity at day 60 in some patients was ascribed to recipient T cells and intrathymic progenitors that had survived conditioning.

Explained via the paper, the treatment or condition label denotes: allogeneic hematopoietic cell transplantation with graft depleted of TCRalphabeta T cells and CD19 B cells. Transplant recipients were children who received TCRalphabeta/CD19-depleted allogeneic hematopoietic cell grafts. Receptors were amplified or captured by PCR. This sample was sequenced with an Illumina HiSeq 2500. To normalize quantification of the TCRbeta repertoire, the TCR libraries were built with molecular barcoding that relied on unique molecular identifiers. The public reads were reprocessed in TCRdb via fastp at Q25 and MiXCR, keeping in-frame beta chains. Entries that share a CDR3 protein sequence are merged under the most common genes and DNA. The sample table contains 450,000 to 600,000 distinct CDR3 sequences; only one count was recorded for about 10% of them. The leading ten clones occupy around 2% of the sample.

This clonotype was detected many times. Its specific antigen is unknown. No base quality information exists; no much larger clone differs at one position. Trimming removed 4 bases from V and 8 bases from J, leaving 15 bases between the germline ends. The CDR3 spans 14 residues, from the cysteine through the phenylalanine. The retained sequence is limited to the CDR3, 42 bases, with the frame set at the first base. The germline V gene encodes CDR1 SGHRS and CDR2 YFSETQ. The chain is encoded by TRBV5-1 joined to TRBJ1-4, and perhaps TRBD1 as D gene, on 5 matching bases. The sequence was obtained from a child younger than 10 with inherited bone marrow failure, due to receive a stem cell transplant. This material consisted of PBMCs, taken before TCRalphabeta/CD19-depleted stem cell transplant. The CDR3: CASSTGGEDEKLFF. The DNA reads as follows: TGCGCCAGCAGCACCGGGGGAGAGGACGAAAAACTGTTTTTT.